This T cell receptor (beta chain) was observed in a study of T-cell memory formation after mild COVID-19. Across the whole study: Among the donors, TCR clusters were largely specific to each donor. Study conclusions and caveats: Largely, contracting CD4+ clones fell within CM and EM, and contracting CD8+ clones within EMRA.

The V gene end was trimmed by 5 bases and the J gene end by 8 bases; junction bases not matched to a gene: 3. The CDR3 contains 12 residues. The V gene's germline CDR1 is SEHNR and CDR2 FQNEAQ (reference sequence). TCRdb re-derived calls from the 5' RACE reads in MiXCR, one entry per CDR3 protein. Of roughly 120,000 distinct CDR3 sequences listed, about 20% were seen once; the top ten hold 41%. A note on this clonotype: What it recognizes is unknown.

The sample was PBMCs or a T cell subset sorted from them (not recorded which). V is TRBV7-9 and J is TRBJ1-1; 9 bases match TRBD1. This TCR derives from a man aged 18-30 years who had mild COVID-19 (a few samples of this study predate the infection). Cell type and time point are not known. DNA of the CDR3: TGTGCCAGCAGCGACAGGGGGTCCGAAGCTTTCTTT. It yields the protein CASSDRGSEAFF.